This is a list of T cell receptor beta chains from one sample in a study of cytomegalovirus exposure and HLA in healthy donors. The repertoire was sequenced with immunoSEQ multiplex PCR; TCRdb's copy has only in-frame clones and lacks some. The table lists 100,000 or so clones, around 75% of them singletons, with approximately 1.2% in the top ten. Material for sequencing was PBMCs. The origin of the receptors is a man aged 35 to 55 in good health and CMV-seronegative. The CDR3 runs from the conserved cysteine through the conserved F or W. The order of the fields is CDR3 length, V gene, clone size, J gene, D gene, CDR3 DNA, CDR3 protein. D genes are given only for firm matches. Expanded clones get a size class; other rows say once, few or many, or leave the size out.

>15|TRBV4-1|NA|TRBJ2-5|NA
TGCGCCAGCAGCCAAGATGGCGCCTCTAGAGAGACCCAGTACTTC
CASSQDGASRETQYF
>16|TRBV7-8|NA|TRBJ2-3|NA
TGTGCCAGCAGCTTAGCCAGATTTCTTTCTACAGATACGCAGTATTTT
CASSLARFLSTDTQYF
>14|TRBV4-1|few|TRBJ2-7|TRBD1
TGCGCCAGCAGCCAGGGCGACAGGGTCTACGAGCAGTACTTC
CASSQGDRVYEQYF
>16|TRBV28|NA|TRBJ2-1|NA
TGTGCCAGCAGTTCCCCCGGGGATAGGAACTACAATGAGCAGTTCTTC
CASSSPGDRNYNEQFF
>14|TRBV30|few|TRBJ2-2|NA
TGTGCCTGGAGTGTGCCCAGTCACACCGGGGAGCTGTTTTTT
CAWSVPSHTGELFF
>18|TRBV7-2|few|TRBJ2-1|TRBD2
TGTGCCAGCAGCTTCCGGGGCCGACTAGCGGGAGGGTACAATGAGCAGTTCTTC
CASSFRGRLAGGYNEQFF
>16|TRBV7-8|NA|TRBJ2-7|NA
TGTGCCAGCAGCTCCATTAGGGGTTGGTATGGTTACGAGCAGTACTTC
CASSSIRGWYGYEQYF
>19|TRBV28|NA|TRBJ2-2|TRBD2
TGTGCCAGCAGAGTAGCCCAGGGACTAGCGGGGGTGTTTGGCGGGGAGCTGTTTTTT
CASRVAQGLAGVFGGELFF
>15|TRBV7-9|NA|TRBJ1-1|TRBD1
TGTGCCAGCAGCTTGCCAGGGGGCGGGCTCGAAGAAGCTTTCTTT
CASSLPGGGLEEAFF
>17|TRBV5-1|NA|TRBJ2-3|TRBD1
TGCGCCAGCAGCTTGGGGTATGGGACAGGGGGCACAGATACGCAGTATTTT
CASSLGYGTGGTDTQYF
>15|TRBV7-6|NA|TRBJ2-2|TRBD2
TGTGCCAGCAGCCCAAGCGGGATTCTCACCGGGGAGCTGTTTTTT
CASSPSGILTGELFF
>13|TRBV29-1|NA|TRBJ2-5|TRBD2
TGCAGCGTCGGACTAGCGGGAGCAGAGACCCAGTACTTC
CSVGLAGAETQYF
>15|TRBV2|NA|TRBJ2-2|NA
TGTGCCAGCAGTGATTTCCAGGGTGCCACCGGGGAGCTGTTTTTT
CASSDFQGATGELFF
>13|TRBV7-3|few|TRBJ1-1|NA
TGTGCCAGCGCTGGGGGGGGTGACACTGAAGCTTTCTTT
CASAGGGDTEAFF
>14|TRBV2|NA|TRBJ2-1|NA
TGTGCCAGCGGTAGGGAGCAGGCTTTGCATGAGCAGTTCTTC
CASGREQALHEQFF
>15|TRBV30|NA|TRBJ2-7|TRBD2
TGTGCCTGGAGTCGGGGGACTAGCGGAGCCTACGAGCAGTACTTC
CAWSRGTSGAYEQYF
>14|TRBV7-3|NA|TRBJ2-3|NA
TGTGCCAGCAGCCCCCCCGGGGAAAGAGATACGCAGTATTTT
CASSPPGERDTQYF
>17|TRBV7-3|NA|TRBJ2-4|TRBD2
TGTGCCAGCAGCCTCAATTTGACTAGCGGGGACAAAAACATTCAGTACTTC
CASSLNLTSGDKNIQYF
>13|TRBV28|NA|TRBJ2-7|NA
TGTGCCAGCAGCAGACTCGTCGGCTACGAGCAGTACTTC
CASSRLVGYEQYF
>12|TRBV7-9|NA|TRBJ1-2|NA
TGTTCCAGCAGCTCCCAGGGGTATGGCTACACCTTC
CSSSSQGYGYTF
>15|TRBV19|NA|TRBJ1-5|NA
TGTGCCAGTAGTATTATTGGGCAGGCGGGTCAGCCCCAGCATTTT
CASSIIGQAGQPQHF
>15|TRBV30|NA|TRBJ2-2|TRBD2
TGTGCCTGGACCATGTGGGGGGGTGGCACCGGGGAGCTGTTTTTT
CAWTMWGGGTGELFF
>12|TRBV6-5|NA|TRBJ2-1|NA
TGTGCCAGCAGTGAGCGCTACAATGAGCAGTTCTTC
CASSERYNEQFF
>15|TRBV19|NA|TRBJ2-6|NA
TGTGCCAGTAGTATAGTGGCCTCTGGGGCCAACGTCCTGACTTTC
CASSIVASGANVLTF
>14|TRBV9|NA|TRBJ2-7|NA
TGTGCCAGCAGCGTAGACCCAGGATCCTACGAGCAGTACTTC
CASSVDPGSYEQYF
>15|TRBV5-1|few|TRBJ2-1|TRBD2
TGCGCCAGCAGCCCCGGGACTAGCTCCTACAATGAGCAGTTCTTC
CASSPGTSSYNEQFF
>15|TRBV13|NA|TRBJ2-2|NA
TGTGCCAGCAGCTACGACAGGCGGAACACCGGGGAGCTGTTTTTT
CASSYDRRNTGELFF
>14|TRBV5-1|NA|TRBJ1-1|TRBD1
TGCGCCAGCAGCTTGGCGACAGGGGACACTGAAGCTTTCTTT
CASSLATGDTEAFF
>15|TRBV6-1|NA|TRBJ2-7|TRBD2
TGTGCCAGCAAACCTGTCGGGACTAGCGGATACGAGCAGTACTTC
CASKPVGTSGYEQYF
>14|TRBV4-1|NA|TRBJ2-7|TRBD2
TGCGCCAGCAGCCAGCCGGGACTAGCGAGGGAGCAGTACTTC
CASSQPGLAREQYF
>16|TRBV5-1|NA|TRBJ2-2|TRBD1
TGCGCCAGCAGGGTAATGGGACAGGGGAACACCGGGGAGCTGTTTTTT
CASRVMGQGNTGELFF
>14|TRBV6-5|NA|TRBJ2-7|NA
TGTGCCAGCAGTTACTCAGGGGAAGTGCACGAGCAGTACTTC
CASSYSGEVHEQYF
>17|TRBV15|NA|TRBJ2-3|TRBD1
TGTGCCACCAGCGAGTCGAGACAGGGGGACTACACAGATACGCAGTATTTT
CATSESRQGDYTDTQYF
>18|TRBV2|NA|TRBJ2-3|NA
TGTGCCAGCAGTGAAGGTGCGGGACTGCCGGTCTTGTCAGATACGCAGTATTTT
CASSEGAGLPVLSDTQYF
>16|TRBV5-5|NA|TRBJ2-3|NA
TGTGCCAGCAGCTTGTCAAGGGGGAGGGGTTCAGATACGCAGTATTTT
CASSLSRGRGSDTQYF
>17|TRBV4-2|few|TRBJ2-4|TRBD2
TGTGCCAGCAGCCAAGATGCGACCGGGACTAACAGAAACATTCAGTACTTC
CASSQDATGTNRNIQYF
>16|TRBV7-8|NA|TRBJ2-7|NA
TGTGCCAGCAGCTTAATCCGCGGTCTAGCCGGGGGCGAGCAGTACTTC
CASSLIRGLAGGEQYF
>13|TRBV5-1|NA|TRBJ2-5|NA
TGCGCCAGCAGCTTGGATAGTCCCGCGACCCAGTACTTC
CASSLDSPATQYF
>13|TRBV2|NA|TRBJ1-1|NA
TGTGCCAGCAGTGAGCTGTCGGGGTCTGAAGCTTTCTTT
CASSELSGSEAFF
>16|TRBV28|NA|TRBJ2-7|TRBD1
TGTGCCAGCAGCCTCAGCCTCGGACAGGGCATCTACGAGCAGTACTTC
CASSLSLGQGIYEQYF
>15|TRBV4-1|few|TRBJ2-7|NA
TGCGCCAGCAGCTGGACAGGGAGGGGCTCCTACGAGCAGTACTTC
CASSWTGRGSYEQYF
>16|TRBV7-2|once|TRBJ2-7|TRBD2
TGTGCCAGCAGCCAGACCGGGACTAGCGGGAGGTATGAGCAGTACTTC
CASSQTGTSGRYEQYF
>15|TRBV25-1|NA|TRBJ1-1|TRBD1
TGTGCCAGCAGTGAATCTGGGACAGGGTCCACTGAAGCTTTCTTT
CASSESGTGSTEAFF
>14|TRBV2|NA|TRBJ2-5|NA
TGTGCCAGCAGGAGTCGGTATCTCCAAGAGACCCAGTACTTC
CASRSRYLQETQYF
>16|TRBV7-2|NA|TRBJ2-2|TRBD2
TGTGCCAGCTACGCGGGACTAGCGGGCCTGGGGGGGGAGCTGTTTTTT
CASYAGLAGLGGELFF